This entry lists 3 T cell receptor beta chains sequenced from one sample in a study of long-term antiretroviral therapy in people with HIV. This was the immunoSEQ v3.0 assay at survey level. Here immunoSEQ multiplex PCR was the method, and the copy in TCRdb shows in-frame clones only, minus some. This table holds some 40,000 clones, more than 80% found once. Sequencing used unsorted PBMCs, obtained 3.1 years after starting antiretroviral therapy. The origin of the receptors is a woman aged 45-60 years with HIV.

CDR3 bases: TGTGCCAGCAGCTCCGGACTGAAGATGGAATACAATGAGCAGTTCTTC. Amino acids: CASSSGLKMEYNEQFF. The V gene is TRBV7-9, the J gene TRBJ2-1, with a possible D match to TRBD2 (5 bases). Trimming shortened V by 4 bases and J by 4 bases, and 17 bases separated the two germline ends. The CDR3 extends over 16 amino acids. Germline CDR1 is SEHNR and CDR2 is FQNEAQ (reference sequence).

The V call is TRBV11-3, the J call TRBJ2-7; 10 bases are shared with TRBD1. The CDR3 loop spans 15 amino acids. V lost 5 bases and J lost 3; bases outside the gene matches: 7. Germline assignment: CDR1 SGHNT and CDR2 YENEEA. The CDR3 loop is CASSVGTGENYEQYF. DNA of the CDR3: TGTGCCAGCAGCGTAGGGACAGGGGAAAACTACGAGCAGTACTTC.

The V call is TRBV9, the J call TRBJ1-1; D not resolved. This CDR3 comprises 12 residues. V lost 4 bases and J 1 base, leaving 5 bases between the germline ends. Per germline, CDR1 SGDLS and CDR2 YYNGEE. In DNA, the CDR3 is TGTGCCAGCAGCCCTCAGAACACTGAAGCTTTCTTT. This codes for CASSPQNTEAFF.